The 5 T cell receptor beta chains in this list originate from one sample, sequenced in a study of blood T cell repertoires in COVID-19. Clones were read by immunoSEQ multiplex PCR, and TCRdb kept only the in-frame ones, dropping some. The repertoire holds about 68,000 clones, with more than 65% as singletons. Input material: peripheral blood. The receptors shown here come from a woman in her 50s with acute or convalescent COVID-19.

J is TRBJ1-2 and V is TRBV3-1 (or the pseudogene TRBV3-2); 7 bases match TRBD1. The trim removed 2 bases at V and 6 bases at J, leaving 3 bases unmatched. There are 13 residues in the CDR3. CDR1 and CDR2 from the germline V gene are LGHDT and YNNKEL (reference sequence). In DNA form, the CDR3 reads TGTGCCAGCAGCCAAAGAGGGGGCAATGGCTACACCTTC. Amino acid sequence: CASSQRGGNGYTF.

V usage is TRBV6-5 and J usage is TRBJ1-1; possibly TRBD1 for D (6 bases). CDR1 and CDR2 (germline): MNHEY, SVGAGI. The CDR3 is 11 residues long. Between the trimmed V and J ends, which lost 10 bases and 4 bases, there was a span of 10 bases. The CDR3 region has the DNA TGTGCCACACAGGGACGCACTGAAGCTTTCTTT. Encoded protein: CATQGRTEAFF.

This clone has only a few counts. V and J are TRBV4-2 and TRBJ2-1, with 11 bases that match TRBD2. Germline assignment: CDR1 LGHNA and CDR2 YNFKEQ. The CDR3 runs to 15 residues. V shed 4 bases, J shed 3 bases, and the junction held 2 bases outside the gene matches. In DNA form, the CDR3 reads TGTGCCAGCAGCCCCGGGACTAGCGGCTACAATGAGCAGTTCTTC. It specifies CASSPGTSGYNEQFF.

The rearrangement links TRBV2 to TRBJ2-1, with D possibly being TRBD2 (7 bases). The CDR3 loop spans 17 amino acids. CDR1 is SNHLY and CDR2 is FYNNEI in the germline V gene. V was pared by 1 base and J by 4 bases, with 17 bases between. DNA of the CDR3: TGTGCCAGCAGTGAAGGCAGGGGAGGACTAGATTACAATGAGCAGTTCTTC. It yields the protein CASSEGRGGLDYNEQFF.

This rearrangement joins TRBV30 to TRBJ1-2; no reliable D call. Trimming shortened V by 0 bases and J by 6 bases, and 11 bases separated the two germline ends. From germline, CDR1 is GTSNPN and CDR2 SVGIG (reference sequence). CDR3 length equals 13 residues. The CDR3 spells CAWSVQAANGYTF. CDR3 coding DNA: TGTGCCTGGAGTGTCCAAGCGGCGAATGGCTACACCTTC.